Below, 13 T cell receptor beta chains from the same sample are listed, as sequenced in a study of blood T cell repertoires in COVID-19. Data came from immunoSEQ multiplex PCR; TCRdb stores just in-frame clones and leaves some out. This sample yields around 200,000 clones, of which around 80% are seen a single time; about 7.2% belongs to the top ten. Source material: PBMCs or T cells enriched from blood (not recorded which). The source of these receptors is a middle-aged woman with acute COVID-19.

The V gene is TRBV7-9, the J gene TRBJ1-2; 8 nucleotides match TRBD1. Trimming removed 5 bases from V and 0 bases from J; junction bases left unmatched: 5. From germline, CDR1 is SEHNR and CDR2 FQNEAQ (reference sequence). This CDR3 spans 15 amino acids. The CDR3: CASSPQDRANYGYTF. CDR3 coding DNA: TGTGCCAGCAGCCCCCAGGACAGGGCTAACTATGGCTACACCTTC.

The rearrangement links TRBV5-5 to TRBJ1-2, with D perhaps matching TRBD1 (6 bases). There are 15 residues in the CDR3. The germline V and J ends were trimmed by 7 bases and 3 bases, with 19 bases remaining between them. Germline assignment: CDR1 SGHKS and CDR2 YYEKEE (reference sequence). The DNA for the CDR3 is TGTGCCAGCGCACGCGGGGGCCCTGACCACTATGGCTACACCTTC. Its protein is CASARGGPDHYGYTF.

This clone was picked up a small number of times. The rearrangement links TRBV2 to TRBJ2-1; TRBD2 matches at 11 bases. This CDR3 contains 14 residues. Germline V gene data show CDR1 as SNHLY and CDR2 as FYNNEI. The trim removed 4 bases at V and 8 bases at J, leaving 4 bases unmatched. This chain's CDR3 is CASSGLAGSHEQFF. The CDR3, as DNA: TGTGCCAGCAGTGGACTAGCGGGAAGCCATGAGCAGTTCTTC.

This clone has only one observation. The CDR3 DNA is TGTGCCAGCAGCCCCCAGGGGAGCAATCAGCCCCAGCATTTT. This gives the protein CASSPQGSNQPQHF. The chain couples TRBV11-2 to TRBJ1-5, with a weak D call TRBD1 (6 bases). The germline gives CDR1 SGHAT, CDR2 FQNNGV. The CDR3 extends over 14 amino acids. Between the trimmed V and J ends, which lost 5 bases and 1 base, there was a span of 9 bases.

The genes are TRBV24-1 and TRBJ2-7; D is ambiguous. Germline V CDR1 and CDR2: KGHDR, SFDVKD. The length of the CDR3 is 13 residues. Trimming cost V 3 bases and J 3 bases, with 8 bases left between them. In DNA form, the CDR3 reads TGTGCCACCAGTGATCCGACACTCTACGAGCAGTACTTC. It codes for CATSDPTLYEQYF.

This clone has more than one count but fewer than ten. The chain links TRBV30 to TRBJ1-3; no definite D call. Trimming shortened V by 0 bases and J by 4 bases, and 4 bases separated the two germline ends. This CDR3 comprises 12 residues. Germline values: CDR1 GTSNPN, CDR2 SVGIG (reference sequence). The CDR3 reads CAWSVLGNTIYF. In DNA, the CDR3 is TGTGCCTGGAGTGTACTAGGAAACACCATATATTTT. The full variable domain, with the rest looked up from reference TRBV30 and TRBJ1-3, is SQTIHQWPATLVQPVGSPLSLECTVEGTSNPNLYWYRQAAGRGLQLLFYSVGIGQISSEVPQNLSASRPQDRQFILSSKKLLLSDSGFYLCAWSVLGNTIYFGEGSWLTVV.

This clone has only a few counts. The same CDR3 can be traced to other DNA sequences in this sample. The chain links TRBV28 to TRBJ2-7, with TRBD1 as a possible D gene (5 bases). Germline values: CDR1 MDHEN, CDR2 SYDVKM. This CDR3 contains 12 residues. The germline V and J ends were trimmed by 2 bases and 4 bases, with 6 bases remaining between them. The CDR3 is CASSLTGYEQYF. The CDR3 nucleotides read TGTGCCAGCAGTTTAACAGGATACGAGCAGTACTTC.

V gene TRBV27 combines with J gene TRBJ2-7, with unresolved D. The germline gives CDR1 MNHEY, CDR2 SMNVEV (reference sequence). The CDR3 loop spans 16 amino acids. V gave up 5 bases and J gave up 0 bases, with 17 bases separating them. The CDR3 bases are TGTGCCAGCAGTCAGCCTAGGTCCAGTAGCTCCTACGAGCAGTACTTC. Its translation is CASSQPRSSSSYEQYF.

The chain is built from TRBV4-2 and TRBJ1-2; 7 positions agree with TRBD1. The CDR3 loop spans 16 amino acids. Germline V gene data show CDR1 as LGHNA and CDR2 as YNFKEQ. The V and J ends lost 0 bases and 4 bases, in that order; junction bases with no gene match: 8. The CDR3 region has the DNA TGTGCCAGCAGCCAAGATAGGGGACAGAACCTCTATGGCTACACCTTC. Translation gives CASSQDRGQNLYGYTF.

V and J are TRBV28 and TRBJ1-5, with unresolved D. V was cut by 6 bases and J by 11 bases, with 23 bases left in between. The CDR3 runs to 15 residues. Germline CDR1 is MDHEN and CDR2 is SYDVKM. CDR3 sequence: CASSQSGSRVSAQHF. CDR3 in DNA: TGTGCCAGCAGCCAAAGCGGCAGCCGGGTTTCAGCCCAGCATTTT. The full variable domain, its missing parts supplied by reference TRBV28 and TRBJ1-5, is DVKVTQSSRYLVKRTGEKVFLECVQDMDHENMFWYRQDPGLGLRLIYFSYDVKMKEKGDIPEGYSVSREKKERFSLILESASTNQTSMYLCASSQSGSRVSAQHFGDGTRLSIL.

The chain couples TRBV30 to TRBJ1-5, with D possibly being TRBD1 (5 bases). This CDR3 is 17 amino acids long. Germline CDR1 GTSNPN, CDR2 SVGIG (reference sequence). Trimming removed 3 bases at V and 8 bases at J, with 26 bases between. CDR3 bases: TGTGCCTGGAGCCAACCTTCTAACGCAGGGCAAAGGAAGCCCCAGCATTTT. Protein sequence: CAWSQPSNAGQRKPQHF.

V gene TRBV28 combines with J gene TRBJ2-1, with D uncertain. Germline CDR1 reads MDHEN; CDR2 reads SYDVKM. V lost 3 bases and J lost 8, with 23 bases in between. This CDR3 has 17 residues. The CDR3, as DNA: TGTGCCAGCAGTTTGACCCGCTATAGGAGAACCCGGCATGAGCAGTTCTTC. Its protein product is CASSLTRYRRTRHEQFF.

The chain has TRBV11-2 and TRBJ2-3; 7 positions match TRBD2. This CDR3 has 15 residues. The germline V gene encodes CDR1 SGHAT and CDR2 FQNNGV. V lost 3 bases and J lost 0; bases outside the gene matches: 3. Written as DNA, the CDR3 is TGTGCCAGCAGCTTGCGGGGGACTAGCACAGATACGCAGTATTTT. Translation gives CASSLRGTSTDTQYF.